These T cell receptor beta chains were read from a single sample in a study of T cells after yellow fever vaccination. TCRdb processed the 5' RACE reads anew with MiXCR; each CDR3 protein has one entry. The profile shows some 400,000 distinct CDR3 sequences, 15% to 20% of them singletons. This material consisted of PBMCs, taken before the yellow fever booster vaccination. The receptors derive from a man aged 18 to 35 who received the YFV17D yellow fever vaccine. Each CDR3 is given with its conserved first and last residue. Each record gives: V gene, D gene, clone size, J gene, CDR3 protein, CDR3 DNA. D genes are given only for firm matches. The listing skips clone size in some rows; elsewhere it reads once, few, many or a size class.

>TRBV10-3|TRBD1|-|TRBJ2-3
CASRLRGQQADTQYF
TGTGCCAGCCGCCTAAGGGGGCAACAGGCAGATACGCAGTATTTT
>TRBV5-1|-|few|TRBJ1-2
CASSLTGHDGYTF
TGCGCCAGCAGCTTGACGGGACACGATGGCTACACCTTC
>TRBV18|-|-|TRBJ2-3
CASSPPSGTGTDTQYF
TGTGCCAGCTCACCACCTTCGGGGACGGGGACAGATACGCAGTATTTT
>TRBV27|-|-|TRBJ1-6
CASSIGGQGGDSPLHF
TGTGCCAGCAGCATTGGGGGGCAGGGAGGCGATTCACCCCTCCACTTT
>TRBV9|-|few|TRBJ2-1
CASSVLGSSYNEQFF
TGTGCCAGCAGCGTACTAGGGAGCTCCTACAATGAGCAGTTCTTC
>TRBV12-3/TRBV12-4|-|-|TRBJ1-1
CASSSDSSTEAFF
TGTGCCAGCAGCTCAGACAGTTCCACTGAAGCTTTCTTT
>TRBV12-3/TRBV12-4|-|-|TRBJ1-1
CASSPLPATGNTEAFF
TGTGCCAGCAGTCCTCTCCCCGCCACAGGGAACACTGAAGCTTTCTTT
>TRBV7-9|TRBD1|-|TRBJ2-3
CASSYRTIHTGGRTDTQYF
TGTGCCAGCAGCTACCGGACCATCCACACAGGGGGCCGGACAGATACGCAGTATTTT
>TRBV7-3|-|-|TRBJ1-1
CASSRDGGREAFF
TGTGCCAGCAGCCGCGACGGGGGCCGGGAAGCTTTCTTT
>TRBV4-1|-|-|TRBJ1-3
CASSQDAGITIYF
TGCGCCAGCAGCCAAGATGCGGGGATCACCATATATTTT
>TRBV12-5|-|-|TRBJ1-1
CASGRQPNTEAFF
TGTGCTAGTGGCAGACAGCCGAACACTGAAGCTTTCTTT
>TRBV12-3/TRBV12-4|-|-|TRBJ1-1
CASRPGDHPNTEAFF
TGTGCCAGCAGGCCGGGAGACCACCCTAACACTGAAGCTTTCTTT
>TRBV7-6|-|-|TRBJ2-5
CASSYSTGNYETQYF
TGTGCCAGCAGCTACTCGACAGGAAACTACGAGACCCAGTACTTC
>TRBV20-1|TRBD1|few|TRBJ1-5
CSGRQGSQPQHF
TGCAGTGGGAGACAGGGGAGTCAGCCCCAGCATTTT
>TRBV10-3|TRBD2|-|TRBJ2-5
CAISVAGGIDGETQYF
TGTGCCATCAGTGTAGCGGGGGGTATCGATGGAGAGACCCAGTACTTC
>TRBV4-1|-|-|TRBJ1-6
CASSQGQPSPLHF
TGCGCCAGCAGCCAAGGTCAACCCTCACCCCTCCACTTT
>TRBV7-9|-|-|TRBJ2-1
CASSPRAGGGDEQFF
TGTGCCAGCAGCCCTAGGGCTGGCGGGGGCGATGAGCAGTTCTTC
>TRBV18|-|-|TRBJ1-1
CASSRDKNTEAFF
TGTGCCAGCTCTCGCGACAAGAACACTGAAGCTTTCTTT
>TRBV12-3/TRBV12-4|-|-|TRBJ1-2
CATLGVGPRSYDYTF
TGTGCCACCCTAGGGGTCGGGCCCAGGTCCTATGACTACACCTTC
>TRBV6-5|TRBD1|few|TRBJ1-5
CASRATGAEGPSQPQHF
TGTGCCAGCAGAGCCACAGGGGCGGAGGGTCCTAGTCAGCCCCAGCATTTT
>TRBV12-3/TRBV12-4|TRBD2|-|TRBJ2-4
CASTWTSGALWGAKNIQYF
TGTGCCAGTACTTGGACTAGCGGGGCCCTATGGGGAGCCAAAAACATTCAGTACTTC
>TRBV5-1|-|few|TRBJ2-2
CASSSGRGARLNTGELFF
TGCGCCAGCAGCAGCGGACGAGGGGCCCGGCTGAACACCGGGGAGCTGTTTTTT
>TRBV12-3/TRBV12-4|-|once|TRBJ1-2
CASSSAEGYTF
TGTGCCAGCAGTTCGGCAGAAGGCTACACCTTC
>TRBV5-4|TRBD1|many|TRBJ1-4
CASSRQGAAEKLFF
TGTGCCAGCAGCCGACAGGGAGCGGCTGAAAAACTGTTTTTT
>TRBV9|-|-|TRBJ2-3
CASSVDGVGTDTQYF
TGTGCCAGCAGCGTAGACGGGGTTGGGACAGATACGCAGTATTTT
>TRBV6-6|TRBD1|-|TRBJ2-3
CASSRDRGRVAGDFSTDTQYF
TGTGCCAGCAGCCGGGACAGGGGGCGAGTAGCGGGGGATTTTAGCACAGATACGCAGTATTTT
>TRBV6-5|TRBD2|few|TRBJ2-3
CASSTSGAGTDTQYF
TGTGCCAGCAGTACTAGCGGGGCCGGCACAGATACGCAGTATTTT
>TRBV12-3/TRBV12-4|-|-|TRBJ1-1
CASSLGSAFF
TGTGCCAGCAGTTTGGGGTCGGCTTTCTTT
>TRBV25-1|-|few|TRBJ1-1
CASSGLQGNTEAFF
TGTGCCAGCAGCGGGTTACAGGGGAACACTGAAGCTTTCTTT
>TRBV6-5|TRBD1|-|TRBJ1-2
CASSETGKAGYTF
TGTGCCAGCAGCGAGACAGGGAAGGCGGGCTACACCTTC
>TRBV5-1|-|few|TRBJ2-1
CASSLFTEGGEQFF
TGCGCCAGCAGCTTGTTCACTGAGGGGGGGGAGCAGTTCTTC
>TRBV7-9|-|few|TRBJ1-2
CASSPSSDYGYTF
TGTGCCAGCAGCCCATCTTCAGACTATGGCTACACCTTC
>TRBV15|-|-|TRBJ2-3
CATSRVQDTQYF
TGTGCCACCAGCAGAGTCCAGGATACGCAGTATTTT
>TRBV20-1|-|-|TRBJ2-5
CSARVEIVGTQYF
TGCAGTGCTAGAGTCGAGATAGTCGGGACCCAGTACTTC
>TRBV7-8|-|-|TRBJ2-3
CASSLDWQQYF
TGTGCCAGCAGCTTAGACTGGCAGCAGTATTTT
>TRBV11-2|-|few|TRBJ1-1
CASMRGTEAFF
TGTGCCAGCATGCGAGGCACTGAAGCTTTCTTT
>TRBV5-1|-|many|TRBJ1-5
CASSRDGGTNQPQHF
TGCGCCAGCAGCCGGGACGGGGGAACCAATCAGCCCCAGCATTTT
>TRBV14|TRBD1|few|TRBJ1-2
CASSPGPDRGLHGYTF
TGTGCCAGCAGCCCCGGACCTGACAGGGGGCTGCATGGCTACACCTTC
>TRBV7-7|TRBD2|-|TRBJ2-1
CASSPGAGGYNEQFF
TGTGCTAGCAGCCCCGGAGCGGGGGGATACAATGAGCAGTTCTTC
>TRBV10-3|-|few|TRBJ2-3
CAISLGLSTDTQYF
TGTGCCATCAGCTTGGGACTTTCCACAGATACGCAGTATTTT
>TRBV27|-|-|TRBJ2-5
CASSSLLEGGAQETQYF
TGTGCCAGCAGCTCCCTACTTGAGGGGGGGGCCCAAGAGACCCAGTACTTC
>TRBV27|-|many|TRBJ2-7
CASGFGGSYEQYF
TGTGCCAGCGGGTTTGGCGGATCCTACGAGCAGTACTTC
>TRBV7-6|-|few|TRBJ1-5
CASSLGLANQPQHF
TGTGCCAGCAGCCTCGGGCTGGCCAATCAGCCCCAGCATTTT
>TRBV7-3|-|few|TRBJ2-6
CASSSPLGGANVLTF
TGTGCCAGCAGCTCCCCGTTAGGAGGGGCCAACGTCCTGACTTTC
>TRBV5-6|-|-|TRBJ2-5
CASSLMGKQETQYF
TGTGCCAGCAGCTTAATGGGGAAACAAGAGACCCAGTACTTC